This is a list of T cell receptor beta chains from one sample in a study of beta chain features in type 1 diabetes. Clones were sequenced by immunoSEQ multiplex PCR, and TCRdb holds only the in-frame ones, with some missing. The repertoire consists of almost 250,000 clones, with roughly 13% occurring once and the leading ten covering roughly 0.024%. The sequencing sample was made of naive CD4+ T cells from blood. These TCRs come from a middle-aged woman in good health. CDR3s include the opening cysteine and the closing phenylalanine or tryptophan. A D gene is named only where the DNA matches it firmly. Expanded clones get a size class; other rows say once, few or many, or leave the size out.

V gene,J gene,clone size,D gene,CDR3 protein,CDR3 DNA
TRBV4-3,TRBJ1-2,.,TRBD1,CASSLSGTGSGGYTF,TGCGCCAGCAGCCTCAGTGGGACAGGGAGTGGAGGCTACACCTTC
TRBV18,TRBJ2-5,few,.,CASSPLETQYF,TGTGCCAGCTCACCCCTCGAGACCCAGTACTTC
TRBV5-1,TRBJ2-2,.,TRBD2,CASSPTSGAYTGELFF,TGCGCCAGCAGCCCTACTAGCGGGGCTTACACCGGGGAGCTGTTTTTT
TRBV9,TRBJ1-3,few,.,CASHTGSSGNTIYF,TGTGCCAGCCATACAGGTTCCTCTGGAAACACCATATATTTT
TRBV5-1,TRBJ2-1,few,TRBD2,CASSPSLAGGRDEQFF,TGCGCCAGCAGCCCATCGTTAGCGGGGGGGCGGGATGAGCAGTTCTTC
TRBV25-1,TRBJ1-2,.,TRBD1,CASSGTGAYYGYTF,TGTGCCAGCAGTGGGACAGGAGCGTACTATGGCTACACCTTC
TRBV5-8,TRBJ2-7,few,TRBD1,CASTPGTVSYEQYF,TGTGCCAGCACCCCCGGGACAGTCTCCTACGAGCAGTACTTC
TRBV23-1,TRBJ1-1,few,.,CASSGRAGNTEAFF,TGCGCCAGCAGTGGCAGGGCTGGGAACACTGAAGCTTTCTTT
TRBV18,TRBJ2-7,.,TRBD1,CASSRPRDRGGEEQYF,TGTGCCAGCTCACGGCCCCGGGACAGGGGAGGAGAAGAGCAGTACTTC
TRBV7-9,TRBJ1-1,.,TRBD1,CASSRVTGGANTEAFF,TGTGCCAGCAGCCGGGTAACAGGGGGCGCGAACACTGAAGCTTTCTTT
TRBV7-9,TRBJ2-3,few,TRBD2,CASSFPGGGAADTQYF,TGTGCCAGCAGCTTTCCGGGCGGGGGGGCCGCAGATACGCAGTATTTT
TRBV5-8,TRBJ2-2,.,TRBD2,CASSLGVVAGTGELFF,TGTGCCAGCAGCTTGGGCGTGGTAGCGGGCACCGGGGAGCTGTTTTTT
TRBV29-1,TRBJ2-2,few,.,CSVGAGNTGELFF,TGCAGCGTTGGGGCGGGAAACACCGGGGAGCTGTTTTTT
TRBV5-4,TRBJ2-3,few,TRBD2,CASSLVGRGGGDTQYF,TGTGCCAGCAGCTTGGTGGGGCGGGGGGGCGGAGATACGCAGTATTTT
TRBV9,TRBJ2-1,few,.,CASSVESYNEQFF,TGTGCCAGCAGCGTTGAGTCTTATAATGAGCAGTTCTTC
TRBV7-9,TRBJ2-7,few,.,CASSFGTRGQEQYF,TGTGCCAGCAGCTTTGGGACTAGGGGGCAGGAGCAGTACTTC
TRBV9,TRBJ2-1,few,.,CASSVVGGGYNEQFF,TGTGCCAGCAGCGTAGTTGGCGGAGGCTACAATGAGCAGTTCTTC
TRBV13,TRBJ2-2,few,TRBD1,CASSLGLDRAATGELFF,TGTGCCAGCAGCTTAGGGCTAGACAGGGCTGCCACCGGGGAGCTGTTTTTT
TRBV7-2,TRBJ1-4,.,.,CASSARAEKLFF,TGTGCCAGCAGCGCGCGGGCAGAAAAACTGTTTTTT
TRBV2,TRBJ2-5,few,.,CASSEASRTQYF,TGTGCCAGCAGTGAAGCCTCGAGGACCCAGTACTTC
TRBV6-5,TRBJ2-7,.,.,CASSYSLYRGSYEQYF,TGTGCCAGCAGTTACTCGTTATATAGGGGATCCTACGAGCAGTACTTC
TRBV29-1,TRBJ2-7,.,TRBD2,CSVDGGGTVNEQYF,TGCAGCGTTGACGGCGGGGGAACGGTGAACGAGCAGTACTTC
TRBV7-2,TRBJ2-2,.,.,CASSFGGRTSGELFF,TGTGCCAGCAGCTTCGGGGGGCGTACCTCCGGGGAGCTGTTTTTT
TRBV9,TRBJ2-3,.,TRBD1,CASSVGDRGFIDTQYF,TGTGCCAGCAGCGTAGGGGACAGGGGTTTTATAGATACGCAGTATTTT
TRBV2,TRBJ1-1,.,.,CASSGGGRAVDTEAFF,TGTGCCAGCAGTGGGGGTGGCAGGGCCGTGGACACTGAAGCTTTCTTT
TRBV7-9,TRBJ1-6,.,.,CASSLLQGRNSPLHF,TGTGCCAGCAGCCTTCTCCAGGGGCGGAATTCACCCCTCCACTTT
TRBV9,TRBJ1-5,few,TRBD1,CASSGGQGANQPQHF,TGTGCCAGCAGCGGGGGACAGGGGGCCAATCAGCCCCAGCATTTT
TRBV5-1,TRBJ1-2,few,.,CASSYLPGGDDGYTF,TGCGCCAGCAGCTACCTCCCGGGAGGGGACGATGGCTACACCTTC
TRBV6-5,TRBJ1-2,.,TRBD1,CAVTGGGYGYTF,TGTGCCGTAACAGGGGGAGGCTATGGCTACACCTTC
TRBV5-4,TRBJ2-3,.,.,CASSQEVGLTDTQYF,TGTGCCAGCAGCCAAGAGGTTGGCCTTACAGATACGCAGTATTTT
TRBV7-9,TRBJ2-7,few,.,CASSLPGNSYEQYF,TGTGCCAGCAGCTTGCCCGGGAACTCCTACGAGCAGTACTTC
TRBV6-5,TRBJ2-2,few,TRBD2,CASSSSAGLNTGELFF,TGTGCCAGCAGTTCCTCAGCGGGGTTGAACACCGGGGAGCTGTTTTTT
TRBV5-1,TRBJ2-7,few,TRBD1,CASSPGDRWGEQYF,TGCGCCAGCAGCCCGGGGGACAGGTGGGGCGAGCAGTACTTC
TRBV29-1,TRBJ2-7,.,.,CSVEGGGTYEQYF,TGCAGCGTTGAGGGGGGAGGTACCTACGAGCAGTACTTC
TRBV5-1,TRBJ2-2,few,.,CASSLDIYTGELFF,TGCGCCAGCAGCTTGGATATCTACACCGGGGAGCTGTTTTTT
TRBV18,TRBJ2-5,.,.,CASSPRKGGETQYF,TGTGCCAGCTCACCCAGGAAAGGGGGTGAGACCCAGTACTTC
TRBV7-8,TRBJ2-7,few,.,CASSLSNEQYF,TGTGCCAGCAGCCTAAGCAACGAGCAGTACTTC
TRBV28,TRBJ2-7,.,TRBD2,CASSAPGRISYEQYF,TGTGCCAGCAGCGCCCCCGGGAGGATTTCCTACGAGCAGTACTTC
TRBV6-4,TRBJ1-5,few,.,CASSEGRDQPQHF,TGTGCCAGCAGTGAGGGGAGGGATCAGCCCCAGCATTTT
TRBV4-3,TRBJ2-1,.,TRBD2,CASSQDGGGFSGNNEQFF,TGCGCCAGCAGCCAAGATGGGGGCGGTTTTAGCGGGAACAATGAGCAGTTCTTC
TRBV10-1,TRBJ2-5,few,.,CASPPTGRETQYF,TGCGCCAGCCCTCCGACAGGACGAGAGACCCAGTACTTC
TRBV10-3,TRBJ2-7,few,.,CAISEYRAGYEQYF,TGTGCCATCAGTGAGTACAGGGCAGGGTACGAGCAGTACTTC
TRBV9,TRBJ2-6,.,TRBD1,CASSVTGGGANVLTF,TGTGCCAGCAGCGTGACAGGGGGAGGGGCCAACGTCCTGACTTTC
TRBV7-2,TRBJ2-5,few,TRBD2,CASSSDGLAEETQYF,TGTGCCAGCAGCTCAGATGGACTAGCGGAAGAGACCCAGTACTTC
TRBV19,TRBJ2-7,few,TRBD1,CASSPKQGSSYEQYF,TGTGCCAGTAGTCCGAAACAGGGGTCCTCCTACGAGCAGTACTTC
TRBV5-1,TRBJ2-3,.,TRBD1,CASRRPGQGTDTQYF,TGCGCCAGCAGGCGGCCGGGACAGGGAACAGATACGCAGTATTTT
TRBV4-1,TRBJ1-2,few,.,CASSQEPGNYGYTF,TGCGCCAGCAGCCAAGAACCGGGGAACTATGGCTACACCTTC
TRBV2,TRBJ2-1,.,.,CASSGAPRRPHNEQFF,TGTGCCAGCAGTGGGGCCCCACGGAGGCCCCACAATGAGCAGTTCTTC
TRBV7-2,TRBJ1-6,.,.,CASSRPGVSPLHF,TGTGCCAGCAGCCGACCCGGGGTTTCACCCCTCCACTTT
TRBV6-6,TRBJ2-7,.,TRBD2,CASRLAGGPEQYF,TGTGCCAGCAGGCTAGCGGGGGGGCCCGAGCAGTACTTC
TRBV7-2,TRBJ1-2,.,.,CASSLEQAYGYTF,TGTGCCAGCAGCTTAGAACAGGCATATGGCTACACCTTC
TRBV2,TRBJ2-7,.,.,CARGALSYEQYF,TGTGCCAGAGGGGCCCTCTCCTACGAGCAGTACTTC
TRBV6-6,TRBJ2-6,.,.,CASDRAEAGNVLTF,TGTGCCAGCGACCGAGCAGAGGCGGGCAACGTCCTGACTTTC
TRBV18,TRBJ1-1,.,TRBD1,CASSTSGGRNTEAFF,TGTGCCAGCTCCACTTCAGGGGGAAGGAACACTGAAGCTTTCTTT
TRBV5-1,TRBJ1-1,.,TRBD1,CASRRQGLYGTEAFF,TGCGCCAGCAGAAGACAGGGGTTATATGGGACTGAAGCTTTCTTT